This T cell receptor beta chain was profiled in a study of T cell responses to AZD1222 COVID-19 vaccine. Of note for this clone: Its antigen remains unknown.

Whole-study findings and limits: An increase in Spike-specific TCR breadth and depth was observed after two AZD1222 doses. Only six people who got AZD1222 tested seropositive at baseline. Repertoire sampling happened only post peak T cell response. Targeting of unmutated variant regions was reportedly seen in nearly half of spike-specific TCRs.

The method was immunoSEQ multiplex PCR; TCRdb's version includes in-frame clones alone and lacks a portion of them. In the table there are 200,000 or so clones, over 80% of which are singletons. The V segment lost 2 bases and the J segment 7 bases; nucleotides outside the gene matches: 5. The CDR3 loop spans 14 amino acids. In germline, CDR1 is SGDLS, CDR2 YYNGEE. This clonotype was sampled from an adult in good health. Sequenced material: peripheral blood, taken on day 0 of MenACWY control vaccination. This chain uses TRBV9 with TRBJ2-2; 7 positions match TRBD1. The CDR3 loop is CASSVGQAVGELFF. For the CDR3, the DNA is TGTGCCAGCAGCGTCGGACAGGCGGTCGGGGAGCTGTTTTTT.